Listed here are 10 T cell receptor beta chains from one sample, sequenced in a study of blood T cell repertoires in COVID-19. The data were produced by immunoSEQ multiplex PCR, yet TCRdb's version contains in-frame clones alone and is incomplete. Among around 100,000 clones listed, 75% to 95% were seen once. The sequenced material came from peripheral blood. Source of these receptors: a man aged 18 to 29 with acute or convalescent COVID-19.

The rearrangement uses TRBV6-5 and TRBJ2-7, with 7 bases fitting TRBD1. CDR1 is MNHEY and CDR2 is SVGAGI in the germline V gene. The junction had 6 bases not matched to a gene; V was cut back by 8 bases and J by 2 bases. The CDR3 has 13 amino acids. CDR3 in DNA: TGTGCCAGCCGACAGGGACCTACCTACGAGCAGTACTTC. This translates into CASRQGPTYEQYF.

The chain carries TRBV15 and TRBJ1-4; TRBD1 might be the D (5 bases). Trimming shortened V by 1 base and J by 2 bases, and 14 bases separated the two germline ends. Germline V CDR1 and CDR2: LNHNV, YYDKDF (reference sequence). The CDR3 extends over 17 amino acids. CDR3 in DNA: TGTGCCACCAGCAGAGTGCAGGGTGATAGGACTAATGAAAAACTGTTTTTT. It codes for CATSRVQGDRTNEKLFF.

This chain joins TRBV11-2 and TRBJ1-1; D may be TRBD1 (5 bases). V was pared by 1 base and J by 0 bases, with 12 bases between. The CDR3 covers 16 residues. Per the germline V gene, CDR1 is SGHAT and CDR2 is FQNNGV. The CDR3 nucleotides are TGTGCCAGCAGCTTAGGCGGGGGAGTTATGAACACTGAAGCTTTCTTT. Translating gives CASSLGGGVMNTEAFF.

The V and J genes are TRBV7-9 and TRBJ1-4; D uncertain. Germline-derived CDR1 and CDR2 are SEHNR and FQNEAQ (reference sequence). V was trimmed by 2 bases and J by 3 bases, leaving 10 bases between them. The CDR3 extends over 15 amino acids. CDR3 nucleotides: TGTGCCAGCAGCTTATTGGCAGTACCTAATGAAAAACTGTTTTTT. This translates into CASSLLAVPNEKLFF.

The CDR3 DNA reads as TGTGCCAGCAGCTTGACAGGTTCTGGGGCCAACGTCCTGACTTTC. It translates to CASSLTGSGANVLTF. The chain uses TRBV21-1 and TRBJ2-6; the table's D call of TRBD1 was not tested on the DNA. TRBV21-1 is deemed a pseudogene. The CDR3 has 15 amino acids.

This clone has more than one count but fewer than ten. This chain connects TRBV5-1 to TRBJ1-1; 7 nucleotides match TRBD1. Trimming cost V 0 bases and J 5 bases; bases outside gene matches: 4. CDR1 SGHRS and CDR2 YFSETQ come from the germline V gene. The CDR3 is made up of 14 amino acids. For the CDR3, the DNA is TGCGCCAGCAGCTTGGCTCGGGGACAGACTGAAGCTTTCTTT. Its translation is CASSLARGQTEAFF.

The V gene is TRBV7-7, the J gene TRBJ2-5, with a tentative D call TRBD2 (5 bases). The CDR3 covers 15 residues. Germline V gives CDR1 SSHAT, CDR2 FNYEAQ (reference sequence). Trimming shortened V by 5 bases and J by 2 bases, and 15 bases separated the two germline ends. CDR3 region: CASSPTPGWQETQYF. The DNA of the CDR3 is TGTGCCAGCAGCCCTACTCCGGGGTGGCAAGAGACCCAGTACTTC.

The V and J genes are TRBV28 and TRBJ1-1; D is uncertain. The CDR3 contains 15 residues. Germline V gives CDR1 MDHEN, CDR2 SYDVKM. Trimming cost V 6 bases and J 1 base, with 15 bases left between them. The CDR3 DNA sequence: TGTGCCAGCAGCCTGACATCTGGCTGGAACACTGAAGCTTTCTTT. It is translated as CASSLTSGWNTEAFF.

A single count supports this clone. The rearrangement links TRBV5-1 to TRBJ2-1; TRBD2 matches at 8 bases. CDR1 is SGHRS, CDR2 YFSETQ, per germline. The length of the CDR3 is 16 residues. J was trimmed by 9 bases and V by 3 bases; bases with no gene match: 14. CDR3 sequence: CASSSTGTSLRGEQFF. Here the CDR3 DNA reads TGCGCCAGCAGCTCGACCGGGACTAGTTTGAGGGGTGAGCAGTTCTTC.

This CDR3 is CSVDAGGRDGYTF. Written as DNA, the CDR3 is TGCAGCGTTGATGCAGGGGGCAGGGATGGCTACACCTTC. This rearrangement joins TRBV29-1 to TRBJ1-2; TRBD1 aligns across 8 bases. V trimming: 3 bases; J trimming: 6 bases; junction bases outside the gene matches: 6. This CDR3 comprises 13 residues. Per germline, CDR1 SQVTM and CDR2 ANQGSEA.